One and the same sample provided the 20 T cell receptor beta chains below, sequenced in a study of CD8 T cells in ankylosing spondylitis. MiXCR was run by TCRdb on the 5' RACE reads, yielding one entry per CDR3 protein. Of fewer than 250,000 distinct CDR3 sequences in the sample, more than 9% are singletons; the top ten hold 20% to 25%. Sequencing was performed on blood, either unsorted or a sorted T cell fraction (not recorded which). These receptors came from a male donor with ankylosing spondylitis or in good health (not recorded which).

The V and J genes are TRBV6-5 and TRBJ2-1, with TRBD1 matching over 7 bases. The V gene end was trimmed by 2 bases and the J gene end by 8 bases; junction bases not matched to a gene: 9. Germline V gene lookup returns CDR1 MNHEY and CDR2 SVGAGI. This CDR3 has 15 residues. The CDR3 sequence: CASSYVAGGKDEQFF. CDR3 nucleotides: TGTGCCAGCAGTTACGTTGCAGGGGGTAAGGATGAGCAGTTCTTC.

This clonotype has just a few counts. J is TRBJ2-1 and V is TRBV30, with 13 bases matching TRBD2. Germline V gives CDR1 GTSNPN, CDR2 SVGIG (reference sequence). This CDR3 comprises 15 residues. V was clipped by 5 bases and J by 8 bases; unmatched bases: 9. CDR3 protein: CAWFQTSGGWHEQFF. The CDR3 DNA reads as TGTGCCTGGTTTCAGACTAGCGGGGGGTGGCATGAGCAGTTCTTC. Full variable domain (rest looked up from reference TRBV30 and TRBJ2-1): SQTIHQWPATLVQPVGSPLSLECTVEGTSNPNLYWYRQAAGRGLQLLFYSVGIGQISSEVPQNLSASRPQDRQFILSSKKLLLSDSGFYLCAWFQTSGGWHEQFFGPGTRLTVL.

This clonotype was detected ten times or more. The chain has TRBV29-1 and TRBJ2-3, with D perhaps given as TRBD1 or TRBD2 (7 bases each). The CDR3 runs to 16 residues. The germline V gene has CDR1 SQVTM and CDR2 ANQGSEA. Trimming shortened V by 0 bases and J by 4 bases, and 17 bases separated the two germline ends. The CDR3 loop reads CSVEDPPQGGADTQYF. CDR3 nucleotide sequence: TGCAGCGTTGAAGACCCCCCGCAGGGGGGGGCAGATACGCAGTATTTT.

This clonotype was seen many times. This chain connects TRBV5-5 to TRBJ2-4; D may be TRBD2 (6 bases). The CDR3 runs 13 residues. Per the germline V gene, CDR1 is SGHKS and CDR2 is YYEKEE (reference sequence). V was cut by 3 bases and J by 16 bases, with 20 bases left in between. CDR3 in amino acids: CASSSQRGTKKYF. The CDR3 DNA reads as TGTGCCAGCAGCTCGCAACGGGGGACCAAAAAATACTTC.

This clonotype appeared many times. The genes are TRBV5-1 and TRBJ2-1; D is undetermined. The V gene's germline CDR1 is SGHRS and CDR2 YFSETQ. The CDR3 covers 13 residues. Trimming removed 1 base at V and 7 bases at J, with 9 bases between. In DNA form, the CDR3 reads TGCGCCAGCAGCTTGCAAGCCTCGAATGAGCAGTTCTTC. Protein sequence: CASSLQASNEQFF.

This clonotype has more than one count but fewer than ten. The chain is built from TRBV5-6 and TRBJ2-3; the match to TRBD1 covers 10 bases. The V gene's germline CDR1 is SGHDT and CDR2 YYEEEE. Germline trimming cut 0 bases from V and 5 bases from J; bases unmatched to any gene: 3. The CDR3 is made up of 15 amino acids. This CDR3 is CASSLGQGAGDTQYF. DNA of the CDR3: TGTGCCAGCAGCTTGGGACAGGGGGCTGGAGATACGCAGTATTTT.

The chain couples TRBV5-1 to TRBJ2-7; tentatively, D is TRBD1 (5 bases). V was clipped by 2 bases and J by 4 bases, with 16 bases between them. Germline loops: CDR1 SGHRS, CDR2 YFSETQ. This CDR3 region has 15 residues. The CDR3 sequence: CASSFAAGIWYEQYF. The CDR3 coding sequence is TGCGCCAGCAGCTTCGCGGCAGGGATCTGGTACGAGCAGTACTTC.

This clonotype was detected ten times or more. This chain joins TRBV29-1 and TRBJ2-7; 11 bases are shared with TRBD1. V lost 6 bases, J lost 6 bases, and 1 base stayed unmatched. The germline V gene encodes CDR1 SQVTM and CDR2 ANQGSEA. This CDR3 has 11 residues. CDR3 amino acids: CSVGQGAEQYF. CDR3 DNA: TGCAGCGTAGGACAGGGGGCCGAGCAGTACTTC.

This clonotype was counted many times. The chain joins TRBV28 to TRBJ2-1, with 13 bases that match TRBD2. The CDR3 runs to 16 residues. Germline values: CDR1 MDHEN, CDR2 SYDVKM. Trimming took 5 bases from V and 7 from J; bases not matched to a gene: 8. The CDR3 loop reads CASSPWTSGGRNEQFF. The CDR3 DNA is TGTGCCAGCAGTCCCTGGACTAGCGGGGGTCGGAATGAGCAGTTCTTC.

This clonotype was seen many times. V and J are TRBV6-1 and TRBJ1-5; tentative D call: TRBD1 (5 bases). CDR1 is MNHNS and CDR2 is SASEGT in the germline V gene. V was pared by 6 bases and J by 4 bases, with 10 bases between. The CDR3 consists of 13 residues. CDR3 DNA: TGTGCCAGCAGAACAGGATCAAATCAGCCCCAGCATTTT. Its protein is CASRTGSNQPQHF.

This clonotype was seen a few times. Here the CDR3 reads CSVRPPDSTDTQYF. DNA of the CDR3: TGCAGCGTCCGCCCTCCCGACAGCACAGATACGCAGTATTTT. The chain couples TRBV29-1 to TRBJ2-3; D unclear. The V end lost 6 bases, the J end lost 0 bases, and 13 bases lay between the germline ends. The CDR3 covers 14 residues. The germline V gene encodes CDR1 SQVTM and CDR2 ANQGSEA.

The chain has TRBV28 and TRBJ2-1; 7 bases are shared with TRBD1. Germline V CDR1 and CDR2: MDHEN, SYDVKM. The CDR3 covers 15 residues. Trimming removed 6 bases from V and 7 bases from J; junction bases left unmatched: 12. CDR3 sequence (DNA): TGTGCCAGCAGAAGAGACAGGGAGTTTTTGAATGAGCAGTTCTTC. This codes for CASRRDREFLNEQFF.

This clonotype came up many times. The CDR3 nucleotides read TGTGCCAGCAGCGGGGGGGCGCGAGAGACCCAGTACTTC. Its translation: CASSGGARETQYF. J is TRBJ2-5 and V is TRBV7-2; perhaps TRBD2 as D (7 bases). Trimming removed 5 bases from V and 4 bases from J, with 11 bases in between. Germline V gene data show CDR1 as SGHTA and CDR2 as FQGNSA. The CDR3 totals 13 residues.

This clonotype was counted ten times or more. CDR3 coding DNA: TGTGCCAGCAGCCCCAGGGGACAGGGTCAGTACTTC. This encodes CASSPRGQGQYF. The genes are TRBV7-2 and TRBJ2-7; TRBD1 matches at 9 bases. V was clipped by 5 bases and J by 10 bases; unmatched bases: 6. The CDR3 extends over 12 amino acids. The germline V gene has CDR1 SGHTA and CDR2 FQGNSA.

V gene TRBV6-1 combines with J gene TRBJ2-1, with D possibly being TRBD1 or TRBD2 (5 bases each). The CDR3 consists of 15 residues. V was cut by 4 bases and J by 6 bases, with 16 bases left in between. Per the germline V gene, CDR1 is MNHNS and CDR2 is SASEGT. CDR3 sequence reads: CASSVIDGAGNEQFF. Here the CDR3 DNA reads TGTGCCAGCAGTGTTATCGACGGGGCGGGCAATGAGCAGTTCTTC.

Only a few counts were recorded for this clonotype. The chain joins TRBV27 to TRBJ2-7; possibly TRBD1 for D (7 bases). The CDR3 spans 16 residues. Germline loops: CDR1 MNHEY, CDR2 SMNVEV (reference sequence). V was shortened by 4 bases and J by 5 bases, with 21 bases between the two germline ends. The CDR3 is CASSSSQGNRGHEQYF. The CDR3, as DNA: TGTGCCAGCAGTTCATCACAGGGGAATCGGGGGCACGAGCAGTACTTC.

A word on this clonotype: A much larger clonotype is one base distant, so this may be a read error. The J gene is TRBJ2-7, the V gene TRBV15; the D is unclear. The V end lost 0 bases, the J end lost 3 bases, and 6 bases lay between the germline ends. From germline, CDR1 is LNHNV and CDR2 YYDKDF (reference sequence). The length of the CDR3 is 13 residues. CDR3 coding DNA: TGTGCCACCAGCAGAGATTTCGGCTACGAGCAGTACTTC. Translation: CATSRDFGYEQYF.

As concerns this clonotype: A much bigger clone sits one base away, suggesting this may be a read error. The chain joins TRBV9 to TRBJ1-5, with TRBD1 identical over 9 bases. This CDR3 is 15 amino acids long. From germline, CDR1 is SGDLS and CDR2 YYNGEE. This CDR3 reads CASSPGTGSIQPQHF. CDR3 coding DNA: TGTGCCAGCAGCCCCGGGACAGGGAGCATTCAGCCCCAGCATTTT.

At least ten counts were recorded for this clonotype. The chain recombines TRBV12-3 or TRBV12-4 with TRBJ2-7, with a weak D call TRBD1 (5 bases). The CDR3 sequence is 14 residues long. The V and J ends lost 7 bases and 2 bases respectively, with 15 bases between them. The CDR3 nucleotides read TGTGCCAGCACCCTAGGTTCGACAGCCTACGAGCAGTACTTC. Protein product: CASTLGSTAYEQYF.

This clonotype showed up many times. The rearrangement joins TRBV29-1 to TRBJ1-2; no clear D. This CDR3 region has 11 residues. V lost 3 bases, J lost 8 bases, and 10 bases lay in between. Germline V gives CDR1 SQVTM, CDR2 ANQGSEA. The DNA of the CDR3 is TGCAGCGTTGACACAGAGCTGGGCTACACCTTC. Translating it yields CSVDTELGYTF.